The 6 T cell receptor beta chains reported below all come from one sample, sequenced in a study of blood T cell repertoires in COVID-19 (dated by TCRdb to the early 2020s). Receptor libraries were prepared by the immunoSEQ multiplex PCR assay. This is the immuneACCESS table as TCRdb keeps it, with only in-frame sequences that have V and J called. A part of the clones is gone; compared with another copy, unresolved V genes explain less than half, and the rest is unexplained. The sample data list 200,000 to 250,000 clones, and 90% of these were observed just once. Jointly, the top ten make up roughly 16% of the sample. The specimen sequenced was PBMCs or T cells enriched from blood (not recorded which). The receptors here all came from a man aged 30-40 years who had been exposed to COVID-19.

V and J are TRBV3-1 (or the pseudogene TRBV3-2) and TRBJ2-2; 8 nucleotides align to TRBD1. The germline V gene encodes CDR1 LGHDT and CDR2 YNNKEL (reference sequence). V shed 8 bases, J shed 5 bases, and the junction held 4 bases outside the gene matches. The CDR3 has 13 residues. The chain's CDR3 is CASSRQGTGELFF. The CDR3 DNA follows: TGTGCCAGCTCCAGACAGGGGACCGGGGAGCTGTTTTTT.

The genes are TRBV27 and TRBJ1-6, with 9 bases identical to TRBD1. This CDR3 is built from 14 residues. The germline V gene has CDR1 MNHEY and CDR2 SMNVEV (reference sequence). Unmatched junction bases numbered 7, after V lost 6 bases and J lost 10 bases. The CDR3 is CASSPGQGWSPLHF. The CDR3 DNA follows: TGTGCCAGCAGCCCGGGACAGGGATGGTCACCCCTCCACTTT.

The chain has TRBV19 and TRBJ1-6; 9 bases fit TRBD1. Trimming at V came to 8 bases and at J to 2 bases, leaving 1 base not matched to a gene. Per germline, CDR1 LNHDA and CDR2 SQIVND (reference sequence). The CDR3 is 14 residues long. CDR3 protein: CASGQGTYNSPLHF. CDR3 in DNA: TGTGCCAGTGGACAGGGGACCTATAATTCACCCCTCCACTTT.

This sequence joins TRBV9 and TRBJ1-1, with a weak D call TRBD1 (6 bases). This CDR3 has 15 residues. Germline V gene data show CDR1 as SGDLS and CDR2 as YYNGEE. V lost 3 bases and J 0 bases, leaving 12 bases between the germline ends. The CDR3 protein is CASSGTQGLNTEAFF. CDR3 coding DNA: TGTGCCAGCAGCGGTACACAGGGTCTGAACACTGAAGCTTTCTTT.

V usage is TRBV19 and J usage is TRBJ2-7; 9 bases line up with TRBD1. The germline CDR1 and CDR2 sequences are LNHDA and SQIVND (reference sequence). V was clipped by 9 bases and J by 5 bases; unmatched bases: 14. The CDR3 is 15 residues long. CDR3 loop: CASEGGQGPFHEQYF. The CDR3, as DNA: TGTGCCAGCGAAGGAGGACAGGGGCCCTTTCACGAGCAGTACTTC.

The V gene is TRBV7-9, the J gene TRBJ1-2; D not certain. V shed 2 bases and J shed 6 bases, with 10 bases lying between them. Germline V CDR1 and CDR2: SEHNR, FQNEAQ (reference sequence). This CDR3 has 13 residues. DNA of the CDR3: TGTGCCAGCAGCTTAACGGGGTTCGATGGCTACACCTTC. Translating gives CASSLTGFDGYTF. The full variable domain, in which reference TRBV7-9 and TRBJ1-2 provide the parts outside the CDR3, is DTGVSQNPRHKITKRGQNVTFRCDPISEHNRLYWYRQTLGQGPEFLTYFQNEAQLEKSRLLSDRFSAERPKGSFSTLEIQRTEQGDSAMYLCASSLTGFDGYTFGSGTRLTVV.